These 18 T cell receptor beta chains share one sample of origin, sequenced in a study of molecular identifiers for immune sequencing clone quantification. MiXCR was run by TCRdb on the PCR reads, yielding one entry per CDR3 protein. The sample holds fewer than 100,000 distinct CDR3 sequences; around a fifth are singletons and the top ten take approximately 1.1%. What was sequenced was naive CD8+ T cells from blood, with Jurkat cell RNA spiked in. Indicated subset: FACS-sorted CD8+CD4-CCR7+CD45RA+ naive T cells. Receptor source: a human donor in good health. Some libraries in this study had Jurkat cell RNA spiked in.

The chain couples TRBV7-2 to TRBJ1-6; D gene uncertain. Germline V lookup: CDR1 SGHTA, CDR2 FQGNSA. V dropped 3 bases and J dropped 13 bases, with 16 bases sitting between them. The CDR3 sequence is 14 residues long. The CDR3 DNA reads TGTGCCAGCAGCTTGGCTAGTGGAGCGGTGCCCCTCCACTTT. It specifies CASSLASGAVPLHF.

This clonotype was seen ten or more times. V usage is TRBV25-1 and J usage is TRBJ2-5; TRBD1 matches 9 bases. From germline, CDR1 is MGHDK and CDR2 SYGVNS. CDR3 length: 16 amino acids. V gave up 1 base and J gave up 3 bases; unmatched junction bases: 6. The chain's CDR3 is CASSEWGTGTEETQYF. The CDR3 nucleotides read TGTGCCAGCAGTGAATGGGGGACAGGGACCGAAGAGACCCAGTACTTC.

J is TRBJ2-1 and V is TRBV4-1; the match to TRBD2 covers 11 bases. Germline V lookup: CDR1 MGHRA, CDR2 YSYEKL. CDR3 size: 15 residues. Trimming took 10 bases from V and 4 from J; bases not matched to a gene: 9. Here the CDR3 DNA reads TGCGCCACTGCATTTAGCGGGAGGGCGTACAATGAGCAGTTCTTC. Translated: CATAFSGRAYNEQFF.

Concerning this clonotype: A much bigger clone sits one base away, suggesting this may be a read error. J is TRBJ2-1 and V is TRBV11-2; unclear D gene. Germline CDR1 SGHAT, CDR2 FQNNGV. The V gene lost 2 bases and the J gene lost 3 bases, with 5 bases spanning the gap. This CDR3 is 13 amino acids long. CDR3 DNA sequence: TGTGCCAGCAGCTTAAACAGCTACAATGAGCAGTTCTTC. This gives the protein CASSLNSYNEQFF.

The table lists this clonotype with many counts. J is TRBJ2-7 and V is TRBV6-5; 9 nucleotides align to TRBD2. The V gene's germline CDR1 is MNHEY and CDR2 SVGAGI. V trimming: 4 bases; J trimming: 4 bases; junction bases outside the gene matches: 5. The CDR3 is made up of 14 amino acids. DNA for the CDR3: TGTGCCAGCAGTTCCGCGGGGGGGCTATACGAGCAGTACTTC. Protein: CASSSAGGLYEQYF.

CDR3 nucleotides: TGTGCCATCAGTGCCGGACTAGCGGTGTCTAGGGAGCAGTACTTC. Its protein product is CAISAGLAVSREQYF. The chain uses TRBV10-3 and TRBJ2-7; 10 bases are a match to TRBD2. CDR3 length: 15 amino acids. V lost 4 bases to trimming and J lost 7 bases; unmatched junction nucleotides: 10. The germline V gene encodes CDR1 ENHRY and CDR2 SYGVKD.

This clonotype was found many times. The chain recombines TRBV15 with TRBJ2-2, with 8 bases matching TRBD1. The V gene's germline CDR1 is LNHNV and CDR2 YYDKDF (reference sequence). The CDR3 spans 15 residues. V shed 2 bases and J 11 bases; nucleotides not matched to a gene: 10. CDR3 region: CATSRYKTGEEELFF. DNA of the CDR3: TGTGCCACCAGCAGATACAAGACAGGGGAAGAAGAGCTGTTTTTT.

The chain recombines TRBV7-9 with TRBJ2-2, with D possibly TRBD1 on 5 matching bases. The V end lost 3 bases, the J end lost 7 bases, and 12 bases lay between the germline ends. There are 14 residues in the CDR3. The V gene's germline CDR1 is SEHNR and CDR2 FQNEAQ (reference sequence). The CDR3 nucleotides read TGTGCCAGCAGCTTTTTGACAGTAGGCGGGGAGCTGTTTTTT. Translated, it gives CASSFLTVGGELFF.

The rearrangement links TRBV4-2 to TRBJ2-7; 7 bases are shared with TRBD2. In germline, CDR1 is LGHNA, CDR2 YNFKEQ. The junction had 10 bases not matched to a gene; V was cut back by 1 base and J by 4 bases. CDR3 length: 16 amino acids. The CDR3 DNA is TGTGCCAGCAGCCAAGCGGGTGGACTAGAGATTTACGAGCAGTACTTC. Encoded protein: CASSQAGGLEIYEQYF.

This clonotype was seen more than once but under ten times. The rearrangement links TRBV9 to TRBJ2-7; 14 nucleotides line up with TRBD2. V shed 4 bases and J 3 bases; nucleotides not matched to a gene: 9. CDR3 length equals 17 residues. Germline CDR1 and CDR2: SGDLS and YYNGEE. The CDR3: CASSLGTSGSAGYEQYF. The CDR3 coding sequence is TGTGCCAGCAGCCTTGGGACTAGCGGGAGTGCGGGCTACGAGCAGTACTTC.

This clonotype was counted many times. The chain is built from TRBV12-3 or TRBV12-4 and TRBJ2-3; 8 nucleotides match TRBD2. V gave up 7 bases and J gave up 2 bases; unmatched junction bases: 2. The CDR3 runs to 13 residues. Here the CDR3 DNA reads TGTGCCAGCAATAGCGGGAACACAGATACGCAGTATTTT. It yields the protein CASNSGNTDTQYF.

The V gene is TRBV27, the J gene TRBJ2-7; TRBD2 agrees at 12 bases. The CDR3 extends over 14 amino acids. Germline CDR1 is MNHEY and CDR2 is SMNVEV (reference sequence). After removal of 7 bases from V and 6 bases from J, the junction contained 7 bases not matched to a gene. The CDR3 protein is CASKPGLAGFEQYF. The CDR3 bases are TGTGCCAGCAAACCGGGACTAGCGGGTTTCGAGCAGTACTTC.

The sample holds many counts of this clonotype. The chain combines TRBV29-1 with TRBJ2-3, with 16 bases matching TRBD2. After removal of 5 bases from V and 0 bases from J, the junction contained 8 bases not matched to a gene. Germline CDR1 SQVTM, CDR2 ANQGSEA. The CDR3 is 18 residues long. Here the CDR3 reads CSVQGLAGGPASTDTQYF. The DNA of the CDR3 is TGCAGCGTTCAGGGACTAGCGGGGGGGCCAGCTAGCACAGATACGCAGTATTTT.

This clonotype was detected ten times or more. The chain employs TRBV29-1 and TRBJ2-7, with D possibly matching TRBD2 (5 bases). Trimming cost V 7 bases and J 2 bases, with 15 bases left between them. Germline V gene data show CDR1 as SQVTM and CDR2 as ANQGSEA. This CDR3 has 13 amino acids. This CDR3 reads CSAHGLGTYEQYF. DNA of the CDR3: TGCAGCGCCCATGGCCTCGGGACCTACGAGCAGTACTTC.

The chain uses TRBV20-1 and TRBJ1-1; D gene ambiguous. Germline lookup yields CDR1 DFQATT and CDR2 SNEGSKA (reference sequence). Between the trimmed V and J ends, which lost 0 bases and 4 bases, there was a span of 6 bases. There are 12 residues in the CDR3. CDR3 in DNA: TGCAGTGCTAGAGAGGGTAGCACTGAAGCTTTCTTT. It specifies CSAREGSTEAFF.

This clonotype was counted a few times. A clone one base away is much larger, so this may be a read error. The rearrangement joins TRBV5-1 to TRBJ2-3; the match to TRBD2 covers 11 bases. There are 16 residues in the CDR3. In germline, CDR1 is SGHRS, CDR2 YFSETQ. V was pared by 6 bases and J by 4 bases, with 10 bases of the junction left unmatched. The CDR3 protein is CASNYLAGGSPDTQYF. CDR3 sequence (DNA): TGCGCCAGCAATTACCTAGCGGGAGGATCCCCAGATACGCAGTATTTT.

This clonotype showed up many times. This chain uses TRBV5-1 with TRBJ1-1; 9 nucleotides match TRBD1. Per the germline V gene, CDR1 is SGHRS and CDR2 is YFSETQ. V shed 1 base and J 0 bases; nucleotides not matched to a gene: 7. The CDR3 loop spans 17 amino acids. This CDR3 reads CASSLTGGQIVNTEAFF. The CDR3, as DNA: TGCGCCAGCAGCTTGACAGGGGGCCAAATAGTGAACACTGAAGCTTTCTTT.

This clonotype was seen at least ten times. The chain combines TRBV7-8 with TRBJ1-1, with a tentative D call TRBD1 (6 bases). Germline CDR1 and CDR2: SGHVS and FQNEAQ. The CDR3 covers 16 residues. V lost 1 base to trimming and J lost 5 bases, with 17 bases between them. CDR3 protein: CASSLGVVGGNTEAFF. DNA for the CDR3: TGTGCCAGCAGCTTAGGAGTGGTAGGGGGAAATACTGAAGCTTTCTTT.